Shown below are 20 T cell receptor beta chains from a single sample sequenced in a study of blood T cell repertoires in COVID-19. Some clones are missing from TCRdb's copy, which holds only in-frame ones; the method was immunoSEQ multiplex PCR. The sample has nearly 250,000 clones; around nine tenths are singletons. Sequences were obtained from peripheral blood. The receptors stem from a woman aged 55-70 years who had recovered from COVID-19.

This rearrangement joins TRBV11-3 to TRBJ2-1, with TRBD1 identical over 9 bases. Germline assignment: CDR1 SGHNT and CDR2 YENEEA. The CDR3 length is 15 residues. V lost 1 base to trimming and J lost 7 bases; unmatched junction nucleotides: 5. The CDR3 sequence is CASSLGGDRENEQFF. For the CDR3, the DNA is TGTGCCAGCAGCTTAGGTGGGGACAGGGAAAATGAGCAGTTCTTC.

This clone showed up just once. The rearrangement uses TRBV5-4 and TRBJ2-3; 11 bases are a match to TRBD2. Per germline, CDR1 SGHNT and CDR2 YYREEE (reference sequence). This CDR3 is 16 amino acids long. V shed 4 bases, J shed 6 bases, and the junction held 10 bases outside the gene matches. CDR3 sequence: CASSPTLAGAMDTQYF. The CDR3 DNA is TGTGCCAGCAGCCCAACACTAGCGGGGGCCATGGATACGCAGTATTTT.

This chain links TRBV12-3 or TRBV12-4 with TRBJ1-6; D remains ambiguous. Trimming cost V 6 bases and J 11 bases, with 14 bases left between them. The CDR3 runs to 13 residues. CDR3 sequence reads: CASSLRASPPLHF. Written as DNA, the CDR3 is TGTGCCAGCAGCCTGAGGGCTTCTCCACCCCTCCACTTT.

The chain links TRBV13 to TRBJ2-1; 7 bases are a match to TRBD1. This CDR3 spans 15 amino acids. Trimming removed 5 bases from V and 3 bases from J; junction bases left unmatched: 7. Germline V lookup: CDR1 PRHDT, CDR2 FYEKMQ (reference sequence). CDR3 nucleotides: TGTGCCAGCAGCCCAGAGGGACAGCTCTACAATGAGCAGTTCTTC. Its translation is CASSPEGQLYNEQFF.

The chain carries TRBV19 and TRBJ1-5; 7 nucleotides match TRBD1. Germline values: CDR1 LNHDA, CDR2 SQIVND (reference sequence). The CDR3 is made up of 21 amino acids. J was trimmed by 3 bases and V by 5 bases; bases with no gene match: 25. The CDR3 DNA follows: TGTGCCAGTAGTTCTTCTCTGACAGGGAAAGGCGGTCCGTGGGACAATCAGCCCCAGCATTTT. Its protein is CASSSSLTGKGGPWDNQPQHF.

The chain joins TRBV7-3 to TRBJ2-5; D is possibly TRBD1 (5 bases). Germline V gene lookup returns CDR1 SGHTA and CDR2 FQGTGA. Between the trimmed V and J ends, which lost 5 bases and 5 bases, there was a span of 15 bases. CDR3 length: 14 residues. The CDR3 region has the DNA TGTGCCAGCAGCCCAGGGTTGGTGACGGAGACCCAGTACTTC. Translated, it gives CASSPGLVTETQYF. Supplemented by reference TRBV7-3 and TRBJ2-5, the full variable domain reads GAGVSQTPSNKVTEKGKYVELRCDPISGHTALYWYRQSLGQGPEFLIYFQGTGAADDSGLPNDRFFAVRPEGSVSTLKIQRTERGDSAVYLCASSPGLVTETQYFGPGTRLLVL.

J is TRBJ1-2 and V is TRBV19; D is undetermined. The CDR3 consists of 14 residues. Germline V gene data show CDR1 as LNHDA and CDR2 as SQIVND (reference sequence). With 3 bases removed from V and 0 bases from J, the gap between germline ends came to 8 bases. CDR3 residues: CASSIGRTNYGYTF. The DNA for the CDR3 is TGTGCCAGTAGTATTGGGAGGACTAACTATGGCTACACCTTC.

The chain recombines TRBV5-1 with TRBJ2-7; D possibly corresponds to TRBD2 (6 bases). V was pared by 6 bases and J by 1 base, with 14 bases between. Germline V lookup: CDR1 SGHRS, CDR2 YFSETQ. This CDR3 spans 14 amino acids. For the CDR3, the DNA is TGCGCCAGCACCGGACTAACAGGATCCTACGAGCAGTACTTC. Translation: CASTGLTGSYEQYF.

As regards this clone: The junction departs from germline at one end; a sequencing error may be responsible. The genes are TRBV2 and TRBJ1-2, with 9 bases fitting TRBD1. The CDR3 length is 14 residues. From germline, CDR1 is SNHLY and CDR2 FYNNEI. The CDR3 sequence is CASRENRDRVVWGF. DNA of the CDR3: TGTGCCAGCAGGGAAAACCGGGACAGGGTTGTTTGGGGCTTC.

This rearrangement joins TRBV6-2 or TRBV6-3 to TRBJ2-5; 8 positions match TRBD2. V lost 2 bases, J lost 4 bases, and 6 bases stayed unmatched. The CDR3 is 15 residues long. Germline V gene lookup returns CDR1 MNHEY and CDR2 SVGEGT. The CDR3 spells CASSYLTGGRETQYF. The CDR3 coding sequence is TGTGCCAGCAGTTACCTGACGGGGGGGCGAGAGACCCAGTACTTC.

This clone was found a few times. The chain carries TRBV11-3 and TRBJ2-3; 13 nucleotides align to TRBD2. Per the germline V gene, CDR1 is SGHNT and CDR2 is YENEEA. V shed 5 bases and J 3 bases; nucleotides not matched to a gene: 5. The CDR3 consists of 16 residues. The CDR3 protein is CASSTGTSGETDTQYF. For the CDR3, the DNA is TGTGCCAGCAGCACCGGGACTAGCGGGGAGACAGATACGCAGTATTTT. Filled out from reference TRBV11-3 and TRBJ2-3, the complete variable domain reads EAGVVQSPRYKIIEKKQPVAFWCNPISGHNTLYWYLQNLGQGPELLIRYENEEAVDDSQLPKDRFSAERLKGVDSTLKIQPAELGDSAVYLCASSTGTSGETDTQYFGPGTRLTVL.

The rearrangement links TRBV18 to TRBJ2-1; the D gene is possibly TRBD2 (6 bases). The CDR3 is made up of 14 amino acids. Germline values: CDR1 KGHSH, CDR2 LQKENI. Trimming stripped 0 bases from V and 8 bases from J, with 11 bases between. CDR3 DNA: TGTGCCAGCTCACCACCGGTGGCGGGGTATGAGCAGTTCTTC. As protein: CASSPPVAGYEQFF.

The CDR3 protein is CASSNARVATNEKLFF. The CDR3 nucleotides read TGTGCCAGTAGTAATGCGCGGGTTGCAACTAATGAAAAACTGTTTTTT. The chain couples TRBV19 to TRBJ1-4; no clear D gene. V was trimmed by 4 bases and J by 0 bases, leaving 12 bases between them. CDR3 size: 16 residues. Looked up from germline, CDR1 is LNHDA and CDR2 is SQIVND (reference sequence).

This chain links TRBV3-1 (or the pseudogene TRBV3-2) with TRBJ1-2; a possible D gene is TRBD1 (6 bases). The V gene's germline CDR1 is LGHDT and CDR2 YNNKEL (reference sequence). CDR3 length: 15 residues. V was cut by 3 bases and J by 2 bases, with 13 bases left in between. The CDR3 region is CASSQAGQGNYGYTF. For the CDR3, the DNA is TGTGCCAGCAGCCAGGCTGGGCAGGGGAACTATGGCTACACCTTC.

The chain's CDR3 is CASSPPPGEQYF. CDR3 nucleotide sequence: TGTGCCAGCTCACCCCCTCCGGGCGAGCAGTACTTC. This chain links TRBV18 with TRBJ2-7; D not certain. The CDR3 has 12 amino acids. Per germline, CDR1 KGHSH and CDR2 LQKENI. Trimming took 3 bases from V and 6 from J, leaving 9 bases between them.

The chain combines TRBV5-1 with TRBJ1-4, with D possibly matching TRBD1 (5 bases). Per the germline V gene, CDR1 is SGHRS and CDR2 is YFSETQ. The CDR3 length is 13 residues. Trimming removed 0 bases from V and 6 bases from J, with 6 bases in between. The CDR3: CASSLARDEKLFF. In DNA form, the CDR3 reads TGCGCCAGCAGCTTGGCCAGGGATGAAAAACTGTTTTTT.

This clone has more than one count but fewer than ten. The chain employs TRBV12-3 or TRBV12-4 and TRBJ1-2; possible D gene TRBD1, 6 bases. The CDR3 length is 13 residues. With 3 bases removed from V and 7 bases from J, the gap between germline ends came to 12 bases. The chain's CDR3 is CASSFQGIAGYTF. Written as DNA, the CDR3 is TGTGCCAGCAGTTTTCAGGGGATAGCTGGCTACACCTTC.

This chain joins TRBV10-3 and TRBJ2-2; the match to TRBD1 covers 8 bases. V dropped 3 bases and J dropped 1; count of bases not matched to a gene: 7. The germline CDR1 and CDR2 sequences are ENHRY and SYGVKD. The CDR3 covers 17 residues. The CDR3 loop reads CAISDSRGQENTGELFF. The CDR3 nucleotides are TGTGCCATCAGTGATTCAAGGGGACAGGAGAACACCGGGGAGCTGTTTTTT.

The chain recombines TRBV6-5 with TRBJ1-3; 7 positions match TRBD1. CDR3 length: 14 residues. The ends lost 6 bases at V and 9 bases at J; junction bases unmatched: 11. From germline, CDR1 is MNHEY and CDR2 SVGAGI. CDR3 nucleotide sequence: TGTGCCAGCAGGACTCGGGACAGCGGATTCACCATATATTTT. It translates to CASRTRDSGFTIYF.

This clone is a singleton in its sample. The chain employs TRBV24-1 and TRBJ1-2; TRBD1 aligns across 7 bases. The germline V gene encodes CDR1 KGHDR and CDR2 SFDVKD. With 5 bases clipped from V and 6 bases from J, the junction kept 8 bases outside the gene matches. The CDR3 is 14 amino acids. CDR3 DNA sequence: TGTGCCACCAGTGGAGACAGGGCTAAGGATGGCTACACCTTC. Amino acid sequence: CATSGDRAKDGYTF.